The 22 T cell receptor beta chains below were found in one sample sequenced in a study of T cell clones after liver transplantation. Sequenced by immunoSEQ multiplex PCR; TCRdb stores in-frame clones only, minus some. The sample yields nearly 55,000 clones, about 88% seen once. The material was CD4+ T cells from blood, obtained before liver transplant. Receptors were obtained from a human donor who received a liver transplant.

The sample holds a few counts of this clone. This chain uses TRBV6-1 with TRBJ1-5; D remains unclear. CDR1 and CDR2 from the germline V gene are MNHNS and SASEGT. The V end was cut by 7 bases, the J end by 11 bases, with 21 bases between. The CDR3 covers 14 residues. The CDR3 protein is CASTERTRLGAQHF. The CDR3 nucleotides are TGTGCCAGCACCGAGCGGACCCGTTTAGGAGCCCAGCATTTT.

The CDR3 DNA is TGTGCCAGCAGTGTTTACAGCCCCACAGATACGCAGTATTTT. This codes for CASSVYSPTDTQYF. The chain couples TRBV28 to TRBJ2-3; D remains unclear. The CDR3 contains 14 residues. The germline V gene encodes CDR1 MDHEN and CDR2 SYDVKM. V lost 5 bases and J 2 bases, leaving 11 bases between the germline ends.

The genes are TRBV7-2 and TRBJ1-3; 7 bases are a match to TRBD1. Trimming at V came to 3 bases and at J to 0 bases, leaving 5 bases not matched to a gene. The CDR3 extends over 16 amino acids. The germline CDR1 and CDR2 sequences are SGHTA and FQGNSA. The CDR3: CASSLGTVLSGNTIYF. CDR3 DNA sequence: TGTGCCAGCAGCTTGGGGACAGTCCTCTCTGGAAACACCATATATTTT. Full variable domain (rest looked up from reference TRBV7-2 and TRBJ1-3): GAGVSQSPSNKVTEKGKDVELRCDPISGHTALYWYRQSLGQGLEFLIYFQGNSAPDKSGLPSDRFSAERTGGSVSTLTIQRTQQEDSAVYLCASSLGTVLSGNTIYFGEGSWLTVV.

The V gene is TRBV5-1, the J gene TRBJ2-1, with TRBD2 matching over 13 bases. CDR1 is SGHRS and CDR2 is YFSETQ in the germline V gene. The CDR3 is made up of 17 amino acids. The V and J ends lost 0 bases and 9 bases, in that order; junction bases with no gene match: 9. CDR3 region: CASSLARGTSGVSEQFF. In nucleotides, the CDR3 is TGCGCCAGCAGCTTGGCCCGCGGGACTAGCGGGGTTAGTGAGCAGTTCTTC.

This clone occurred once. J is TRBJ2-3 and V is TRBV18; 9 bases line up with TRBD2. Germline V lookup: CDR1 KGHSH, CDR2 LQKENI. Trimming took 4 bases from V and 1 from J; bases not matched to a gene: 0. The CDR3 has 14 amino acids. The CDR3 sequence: CASSQREGTDTQYF. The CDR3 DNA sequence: TGTGCCAGCTCACAGCGGGAGGGCACAGATACGCAGTATTTT.

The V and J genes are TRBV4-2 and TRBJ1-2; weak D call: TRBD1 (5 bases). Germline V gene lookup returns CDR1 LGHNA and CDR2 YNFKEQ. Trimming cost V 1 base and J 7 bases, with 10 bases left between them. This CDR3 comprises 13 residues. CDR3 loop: CASSQGRDSGYTF. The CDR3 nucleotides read TGTGCCAGCAGCCAAGGGAGGGACTCTGGCTACACCTTC.

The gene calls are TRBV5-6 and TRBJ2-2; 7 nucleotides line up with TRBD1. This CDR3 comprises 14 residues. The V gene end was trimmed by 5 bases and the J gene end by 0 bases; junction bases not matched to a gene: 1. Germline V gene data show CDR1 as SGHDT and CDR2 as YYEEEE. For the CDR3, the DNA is TGTGCCAGCAGGGGGACAGCGAACACCGGGGAGCTGTTTTTT. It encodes CASRGTANTGELFF.

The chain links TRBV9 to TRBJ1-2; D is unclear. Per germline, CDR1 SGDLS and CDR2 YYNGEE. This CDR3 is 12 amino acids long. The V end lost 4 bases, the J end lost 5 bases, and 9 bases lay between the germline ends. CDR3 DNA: TGTGCCAGCAGCAAGCCTCCTTATGGCTACACCTTC. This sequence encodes CASSKPPYGYTF.

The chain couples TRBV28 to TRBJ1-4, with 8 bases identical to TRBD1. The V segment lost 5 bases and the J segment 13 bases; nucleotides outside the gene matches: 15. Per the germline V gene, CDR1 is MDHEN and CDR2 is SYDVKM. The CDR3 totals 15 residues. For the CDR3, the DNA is TGTGCCAGCAGTAGAACTCGGGACAGGCCTCGGACACTGTTTTTT. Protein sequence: CASSRTRDRPRTLFF.

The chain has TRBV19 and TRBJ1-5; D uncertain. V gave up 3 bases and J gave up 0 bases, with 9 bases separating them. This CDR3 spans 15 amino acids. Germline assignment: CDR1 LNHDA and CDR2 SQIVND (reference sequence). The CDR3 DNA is TGTGCCAGTAGTATTCTTTCAGGTAGCAATCAGCCCCAGCATTTT. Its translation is CASSILSGSNQPQHF.

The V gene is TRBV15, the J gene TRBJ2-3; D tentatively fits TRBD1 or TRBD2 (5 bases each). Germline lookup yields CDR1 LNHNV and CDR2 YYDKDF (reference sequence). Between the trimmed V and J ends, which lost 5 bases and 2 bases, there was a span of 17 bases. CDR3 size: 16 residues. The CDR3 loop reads CATSLTPGTPTDTQYF. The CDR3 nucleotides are TGTGCCACCAGCCTTACCCCCGGGACCCCCACAGATACGCAGTATTTT.

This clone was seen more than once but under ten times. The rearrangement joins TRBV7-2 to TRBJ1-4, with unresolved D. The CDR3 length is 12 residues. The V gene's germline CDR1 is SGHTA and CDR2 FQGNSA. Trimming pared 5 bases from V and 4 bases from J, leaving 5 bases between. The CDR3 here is CASSPNNEKLFF. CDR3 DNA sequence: TGTGCCAGCAGCCCAAATAATGAAAAACTGTTTTTT.

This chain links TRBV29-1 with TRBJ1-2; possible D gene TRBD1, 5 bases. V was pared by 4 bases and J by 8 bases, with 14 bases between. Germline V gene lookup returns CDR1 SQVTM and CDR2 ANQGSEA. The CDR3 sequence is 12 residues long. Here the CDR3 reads CSVAGQGGGYTF. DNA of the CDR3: TGCAGCGTTGCGGGGCAGGGAGGCGGCTACACCTTC.

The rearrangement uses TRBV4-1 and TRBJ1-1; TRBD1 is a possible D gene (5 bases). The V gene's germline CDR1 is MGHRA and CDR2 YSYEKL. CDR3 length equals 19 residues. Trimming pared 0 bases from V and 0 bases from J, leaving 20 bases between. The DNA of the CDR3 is TGCGCCAGCAGCCAAGATATAAAAAGAACTCGGGGGATGAACACTGAAGCTTTCTTT. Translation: CASSQDIKRTRGMNTEAFF.

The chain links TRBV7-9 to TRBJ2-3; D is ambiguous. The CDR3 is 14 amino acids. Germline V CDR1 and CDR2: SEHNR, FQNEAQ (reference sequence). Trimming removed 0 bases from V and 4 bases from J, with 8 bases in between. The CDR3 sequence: CASSLAGIADTQYF. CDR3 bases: TGTGCCAGCAGCTTAGCGGGTATCGCAGATACGCAGTATTTT.

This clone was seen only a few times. The CDR3 reads CASSPKGQGGGYTF. For the CDR3, the DNA is TGTGCCAGCAGCCCCAAGGGACAGGGGGGAGGCTACACCTTC. V is TRBV7-3 and J is TRBJ1-2, with 11 nucleotides matching TRBD1. CDR1 SGHTA and CDR2 FQGTGA come from the germline V gene. The ends lost 5 bases at V and 8 bases at J; junction bases unmatched: 7. The CDR3 spans 14 residues.

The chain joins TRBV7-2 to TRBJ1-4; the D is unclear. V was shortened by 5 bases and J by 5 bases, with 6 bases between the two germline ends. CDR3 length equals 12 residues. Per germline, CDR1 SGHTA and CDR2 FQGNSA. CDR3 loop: CASSRLNEKLFF. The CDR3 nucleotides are TGTGCCAGCAGCCGTTTAAATGAAAAACTGTTTTTT.

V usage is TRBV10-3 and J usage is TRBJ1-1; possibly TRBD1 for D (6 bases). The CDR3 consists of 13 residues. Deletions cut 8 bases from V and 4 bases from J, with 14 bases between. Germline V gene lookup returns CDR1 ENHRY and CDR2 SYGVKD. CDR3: CAIGTQVATEAFF. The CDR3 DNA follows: TGTGCCATCGGGACACAGGTAGCCACTGAAGCTTTCTTT.

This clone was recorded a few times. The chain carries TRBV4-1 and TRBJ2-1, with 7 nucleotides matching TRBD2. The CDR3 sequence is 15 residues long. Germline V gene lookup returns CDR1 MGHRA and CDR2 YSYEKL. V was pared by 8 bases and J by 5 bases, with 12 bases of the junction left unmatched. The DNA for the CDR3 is TGCGCCAGCGGGACCGGACTAGTCGGGAACAATGAGCAGTTCTTC. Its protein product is CASGTGLVGNNEQFF.

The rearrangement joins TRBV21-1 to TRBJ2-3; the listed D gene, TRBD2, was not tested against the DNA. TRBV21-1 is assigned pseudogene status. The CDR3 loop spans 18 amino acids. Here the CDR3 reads CASSKRTVRLASTDTQYF. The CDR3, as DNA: TGTGCCAGCAGCAAAAGGACCGTAAGACTAGCGAGCACAGATACGCAGTATTTT.

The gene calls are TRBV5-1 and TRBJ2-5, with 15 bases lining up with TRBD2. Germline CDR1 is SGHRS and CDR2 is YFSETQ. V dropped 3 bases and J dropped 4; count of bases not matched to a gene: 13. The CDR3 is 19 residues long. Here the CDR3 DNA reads TGCGCCAGCAGCTCACAACTCAGGACTAGCGGGAGGGCCCGAGAGACCCAGTACTTC. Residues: CASSSQLRTSGRARETQYF.

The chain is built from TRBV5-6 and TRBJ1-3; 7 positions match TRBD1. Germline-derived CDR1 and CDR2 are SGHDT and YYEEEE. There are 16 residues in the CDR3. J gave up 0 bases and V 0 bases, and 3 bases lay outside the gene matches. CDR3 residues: CASSLGSGGSGNTIYF. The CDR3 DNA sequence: TGTGCCAGCAGCTTGGGGTCAGGGGGCTCTGGAAACACCATATATTTT.